Listed here is a single TCR beta chain. This entry belongs to a study of control samples from healthy donors and cancer patients. TCRdb's table, derived via immunoSEQ multiplex PCR, lists solely in-frame clones and lacks some. The sample gives about 89,000 clones, approximately 87% of which show up once; roughly 2% is in the top ten. The V segment lost 0 bases and the J segment 7 bases; nucleotides outside the gene matches: 4. CDR1 WNHNN and CDR2 SYGVQD come from the germline V gene (reference sequence). The CDR3 is made up of 15 amino acids. The material sequenced was blood. The V and J genes are TRBV10-1 and TRBJ2-1; 9 nucleotides line up with TRBD1. This clonotype was sampled from a middle-aged woman in good health. The CDR3 here is CASSESGTGLNEQFF. Written as DNA, the CDR3 is TGCGCCAGCAGTGAGTCGGGGACAGGGCTGAATGAGCAGTTCTTC.